These 19 T cell receptor beta chains were sequenced from one sample in a study of early T cells in non-severe SARS-CoV-2 infection. In TCRdb, the 5' RACE reads were re-called with MiXCR into one record per CDR3 protein. The sample shows 70,000 or so distinct CDR3 sequences, 12% to 15% of them seen only once. Sequenced sample: whole blood. These receptors all stem from an adult who was a healthcare worker with PCR-confirmed SARS-CoV-2 infection or an uninfected control (not recorded which).

This clonotype was seen a few times. This chain joins TRBV4-2 and TRBJ2-5; D is ambiguous. Per germline, CDR1 LGHNA and CDR2 YNFKEQ. V lost 3 bases to trimming and J lost 5 bases, with 7 bases between them. This CDR3 contains 12 residues. Here the CDR3 reads CASSQDMETQYF. The CDR3 bases are TGTGCCAGCAGCCAGGATATGGAGACCCAGTACTTC.

V is TRBV19 and J is TRBJ2-5, with D possibly TRBD2 on 6 matching bases. This CDR3 has 14 residues. Germline-derived CDR1 and CDR2 are LNHDA and SQIVND (reference sequence). V lost 9 bases and J lost 1, with 15 bases in between. CDR3 nucleotides: TGTGCCAGCCGAGACGGGGGTTCCCAAGAGACCCAGTACTTC. Translated, it gives CASRDGGSQETQYF.

This clonotype turned up a few times. The chain has TRBV3-1 and TRBJ1-1; possible D gene TRBD1, 5 bases. In germline, CDR1 is LGHDT, CDR2 YNNKEL (reference sequence). The CDR3 has 13 amino acids. V shed 8 bases and J shed 5 bases, with 15 bases lying between them. CDR3 DNA sequence: TGTGCCAGCCGGTTAGGGGTAAGAACTGAAGCTTTCTTT. Its protein is CASRLGVRTEAFF. The full variable domain, rest sourced from reference TRBV3-1 and TRBJ1-1, is DTAVSQTPKYLVTQMGNDKSIKCEQNLGHDTMYWYKQDSKKFLKIMFSYNNKELIINETVPNRFSPKSPDKAHLNLHINSLELGDSAVYFCASRLGVRTEAFFGQGTRLTVV.

The chain uses TRBV7-3 and TRBJ2-7, with TRBD1 as a possible D gene (6 bases). Trimming removed 2 bases at V and 2 bases at J, with 16 bases between. The CDR3 contains 16 residues. The V gene's germline CDR1 is SGHTA and CDR2 FQGTGA. The CDR3 is CASSLGGRGSPYEQYF. In DNA form, the CDR3 reads TGTGCCAGCAGCTTAGGTGGCAGGGGATCGCCCTACGAGCAGTACTTC.

This clonotype was observed at least ten times. V is TRBV6-5 and J is TRBJ1-5; tentatively, D is TRBD1 (5 bases). The CDR3 spans 13 residues. In germline, CDR1 is MNHEY, CDR2 SVGAGI. Trimming removed 5 bases at V and 5 bases at J, with 10 bases between. For the CDR3, the DNA is TGTGCCAGCAGTGGGACCGCGGATCAGCCCCAGCATTTT. Encoded protein: CASSGTADQPQHF.

This chain uses TRBV6-6 with TRBJ1-4, with D possibly being TRBD1 (5 bases). The germline V gene has CDR1 MNHNY and CDR2 SVGAGI (reference sequence). The CDR3 totals 14 residues. V gave up 5 bases and J gave up 5 bases, with 12 bases separating them. In DNA form, the CDR3 reads TGTGCCAGCAGTACGACAGTTCCCAATGAAAAACTGTTTTTT. Its translation: CASSTTVPNEKLFF.

The chain employs TRBV7-9 and TRBJ2-1, with D perhaps TRBD1 or TRBD2 (5 bases each). The germline V gene encodes CDR1 SEHNR and CDR2 FQNEAQ (reference sequence). The CDR3 has 16 residues. The germline V and J ends were trimmed by 10 bases and 2 bases, with 21 bases remaining between them. In nucleotides, the CDR3 is TGTGCCACCCGACCATCGGGGCGGGTCGCCTACAATGAGCAGTTCTTC. It is translated as CATRPSGRVAYNEQFF. Using reference TRBV7-9 and TRBJ2-1 for the parts outside the CDR3, the full variable domain is DTGVSQNPRHKITKRGQNVTFRCDPISEHNRLYWYRQTLGQGPEFLTYFQNEAQLEKSRLLSDRFSAERPKGSFSTLEIQRTEQGDSAMYLCATRPSGRVAYNEQFFGPGTRLTVL.

This clonotype showed up just a few times. The rearrangement links TRBV15 to TRBJ2-5; D is possibly TRBD2 (6 bases). Germline V gives CDR1 LNHNV, CDR2 YYDKDF (reference sequence). The CDR3 is 14 residues long. Trimming took off 3 bases at V and 3 bases at J, with 11 bases between the two ends. CDR3 protein: CATSRKRLEETQYF. DNA for the CDR3: TGTGCCACCAGCAGGAAGAGACTAGAAGAGACCCAGTACTTC.

V and J are TRBV27 and TRBJ1-3; TRBD1 is a possible D gene (6 bases). Per the germline V gene, CDR1 is MNHEY and CDR2 is SMNVEV (reference sequence). The CDR3 consists of 13 residues. V shed 5 bases and J shed 4 bases, with 9 bases lying between them. DNA for the CDR3: TGTGCCAGCAGTAGGACAGCAGGAAACACCATATATTTT. Its translation is CASSRTAGNTIYF.

This clonotype has more than one count but fewer than ten. The chain recombines TRBV20-1 with TRBJ2-3; maybe TRBD2 (8 bases). The CDR3 extends over 13 amino acids. Per the germline V gene, CDR1 is DFQATT and CDR2 is SNEGSKA (reference sequence). The CDR3 sequence is CSGGDSGTDTQYF. The CDR3 region has the DNA TGCAGCGGGGGGGACAGCGGAACAGATACGCAGTATTTT.

This clonotype came up many times. This rearrangement joins TRBV28 to TRBJ2-7, with TRBD2 as a possible D gene (5 bases). The ends were cut back, 10 bases at V and 4 bases at J, with 14 bases in the middle. Germline V gives CDR1 MDHEN, CDR2 SYDVKM. The CDR3 has 12 residues. Here the CDR3 DNA reads TGTGCCACCCTCTTGACGGGATACGAGCAGTACTTC. It specifies CATLLTGYEQYF. Full variable domain (missing parts from reference TRBV28 and TRBJ2-7): DVKVTQSSRYLVKRTGEKVFLECVQDMDHENMFWYRQDPGLGLRLIYFSYDVKMKEKGDIPEGYSVSREKKERFSLILESASTNQTSMYLCATLLTGYEQYFGPGTRLTVT.

The table lists this clonotype with many counts. The CDR3 sequence: CASSLERDYGYTF. CDR3 bases: TGTGCCAGCAGCTTAGAGAGGGACTATGGCTACACCTTC. V and J are TRBV7-9 and TRBJ1-2; D call uncertain. CDR3 length: 13 residues. V was shortened by 1 base and J by 3 bases, with 6 bases between the two germline ends. The germline V gene encodes CDR1 SEHNR and CDR2 FQNEAQ (reference sequence).

The sample holds a few counts of this clonotype. The V and J genes are TRBV4-2 and TRBJ2-3, with D unclear. CDR1 and CDR2 (germline): LGHNA, YNFKEQ. CDR3 size: 13 residues. Trimming took 4 bases from V and 2 from J, leaving 7 bases between them. The CDR3 sequence is CASSPRTTDTQYF. CDR3 bases: TGTGCCAGCAGCCCCCGGACCACAGATACGCAGTATTTT.

J is TRBJ2-5 and V is TRBV20-1, with D tentatively TRBD1 (6 bases). CDR3 length equals 12 residues. Trimming left V 3 bases short and J 5 bases short, with 10 bases between. The germline V gene encodes CDR1 DFQATT and CDR2 SNEGSKA (reference sequence). The CDR3 loop is CSARWQGETQYF. CDR3 sequence (DNA): TGCAGTGCTAGGTGGCAGGGGGAGACCCAGTACTTC.

A few counts support this clonotype. The chain carries TRBV5-1 and TRBJ2-3, with D possibly matching TRBD1 (8 bases). Germline values: CDR1 SGHRS, CDR2 YFSETQ. The V and J ends lost 0 bases and 14 bases respectively, with 16 bases between them. This CDR3 region has 13 residues. CDR3 loop: CASSLAGGQALYF. The CDR3 nucleotides read TGCGCCAGCAGCTTGGCGGGGGGACAGGCCCTGTATTTT.

V gene TRBV12-3 or TRBV12-4 combines with J gene TRBJ2-3, with TRBD2 matching over 12 bases. This CDR3 is built from 15 residues. Trimming took 7 bases from V and 5 from J; bases not matched to a gene: 7. CDR3 residues: CASIPTSGGLDTQYF. The CDR3, as DNA: TGTGCCAGCATCCCGACTAGCGGGGGATTAGATACGCAGTATTTT.

V and J are TRBV29-1 and TRBJ1-1; D gene unclear. Trimming cost V 0 bases and J 5 bases, with 7 bases left between them. The germline V gene encodes CDR1 SQVTM and CDR2 ANQGSEA. The CDR3 extends over 12 amino acids. CDR3 nucleotides: TGCAGCGTTGAAGATCCCGGGACTGAAGCTTTCTTT. As protein: CSVEDPGTEAFF. The full variable domain, in which reference TRBV29-1 and TRBJ1-1 provide the parts outside the CDR3, is SAVISQKPSRDICQRGTSLTIQCQVDSQVTMMFWYRQQPGQSLTLIATANQGSEATYESGFVIDKFPISRPNLTFSTLTVSNMSPEDSSIYLCSVEDPGTEAFFGQGTRLTVV.

Here the CDR3 DNA reads TGCAGCGCTACAGGGGGTACGAACACCGGGGAGCTGTTTTTT. This encodes CSATGGTNTGELFF. The chain uses TRBV29-1 and TRBJ2-2; 8 nucleotides line up with TRBD1. The CDR3 is 14 amino acids. Germline CDR1 reads SQVTM; CDR2 reads ANQGSEA. V shed 7 bases, J shed 0 bases, and the junction held 4 bases outside the gene matches.

The J gene is TRBJ1-4, the V gene TRBV7-2; D is perhaps TRBD1 (5 bases). Germline CDR1 and CDR2: SGHTA and FQGNSA. There are 15 residues in the CDR3. V was trimmed by 4 bases and J by 4 bases, leaving 13 bases between them. The DNA of the CDR3 is TGTGCCAGCAGCTCTACGGGACCGCTTAATGAAAAACTGTTTTTT. Protein product: CASSSTGPLNEKLFF.